This T cell receptor (beta chain) was identified in a study of blood T cell repertoires in COVID-19. CDR1 is MDHEN, CDR2 SYDVKM, per germline. The V and J ends lost 4 bases and 8 bases, in that order; junction bases with no gene match: 8. CDR3 length equals 14 residues. Some clones are missing from TCRdb's copy, which holds only in-frame ones; the method was immunoSEQ multiplex PCR. The sample lists about 340,000 clones; about 86% were seen once. V and J are TRBV28 and TRBJ1-2, with 9 positions matching TRBD1. This TCR derives from an older woman with COVID-19, enrolled during active disease. Material for sequencing was peripheral blood. The CDR3 is CASSSAQGALGYTF. CDR3 DNA: TGTGCCAGCAGTTCGGCACAGGGGGCGTTGGGCTACACCTTC.